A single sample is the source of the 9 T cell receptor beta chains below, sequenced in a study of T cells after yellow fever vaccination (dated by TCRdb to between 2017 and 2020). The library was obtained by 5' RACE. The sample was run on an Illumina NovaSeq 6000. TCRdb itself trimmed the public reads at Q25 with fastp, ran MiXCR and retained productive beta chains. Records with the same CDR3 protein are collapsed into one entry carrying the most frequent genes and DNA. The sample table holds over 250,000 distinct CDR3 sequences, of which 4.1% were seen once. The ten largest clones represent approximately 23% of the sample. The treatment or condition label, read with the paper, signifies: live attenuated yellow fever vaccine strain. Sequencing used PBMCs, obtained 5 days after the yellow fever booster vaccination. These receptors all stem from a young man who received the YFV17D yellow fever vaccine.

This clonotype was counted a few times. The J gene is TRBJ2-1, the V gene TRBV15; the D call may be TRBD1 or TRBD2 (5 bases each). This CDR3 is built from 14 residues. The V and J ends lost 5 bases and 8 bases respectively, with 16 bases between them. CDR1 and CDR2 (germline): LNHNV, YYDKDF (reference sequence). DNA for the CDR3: TGTGCCACCAGCGGGGACGAGATTTTCCATGAGCAGTTCTTC. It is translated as CATSGDEIFHEQFF.

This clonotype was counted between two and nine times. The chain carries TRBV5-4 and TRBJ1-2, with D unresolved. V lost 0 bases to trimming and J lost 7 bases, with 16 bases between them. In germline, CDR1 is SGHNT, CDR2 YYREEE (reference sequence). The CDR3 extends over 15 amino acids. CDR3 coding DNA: TGTGCCAGCAGCTTGGGACCGTTATTAGGTGGTGGCTACACCTTC. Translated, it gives CASSLGPLLGGGYTF.

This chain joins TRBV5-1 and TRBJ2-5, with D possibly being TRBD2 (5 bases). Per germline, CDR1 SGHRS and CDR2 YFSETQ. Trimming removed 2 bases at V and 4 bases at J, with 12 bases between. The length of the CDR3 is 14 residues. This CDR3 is CASSFMGGRETQYF. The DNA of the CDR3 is TGCGCCAGCAGCTTTATGGGCGGGCGAGAGACCCAGTACTTC.

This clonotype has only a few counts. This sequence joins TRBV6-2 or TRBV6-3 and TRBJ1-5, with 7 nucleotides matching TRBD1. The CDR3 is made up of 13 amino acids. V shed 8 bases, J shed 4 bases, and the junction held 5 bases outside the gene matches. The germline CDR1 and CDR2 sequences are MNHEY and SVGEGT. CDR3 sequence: CASGAGGNQPQHF. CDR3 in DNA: TGTGCCAGCGGGGCAGGGGGGAATCAGCCCCAGCATTTT.

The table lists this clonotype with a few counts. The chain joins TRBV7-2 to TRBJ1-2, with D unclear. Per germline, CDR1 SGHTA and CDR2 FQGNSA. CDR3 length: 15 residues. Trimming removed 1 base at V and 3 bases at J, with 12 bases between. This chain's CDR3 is CASSLGGGMDYGYTF. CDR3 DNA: TGTGCCAGCAGCTTAGGTGGAGGGATGGACTATGGCTACACCTTC.

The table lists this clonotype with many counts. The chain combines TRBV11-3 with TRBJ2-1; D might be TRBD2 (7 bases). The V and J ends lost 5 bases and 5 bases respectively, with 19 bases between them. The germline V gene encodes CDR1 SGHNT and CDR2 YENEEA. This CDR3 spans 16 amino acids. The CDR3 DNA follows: TGTGCCAGCAGCCTTGGGGGGGGCGGGAGTCACAATGAGCAGTTCTTC. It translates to CASSLGGGGSHNEQFF. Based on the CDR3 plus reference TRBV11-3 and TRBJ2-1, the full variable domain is EAGVVQSPRYKIIEKKQPVAFWCNPISGHNTLYWYLQNLGQGPELLIRYENEEAVDDSQLPKDRFSAERLKGVDSTLKIQPAELGDSAVYLCASSLGGGGSHNEQFFGPGTRLTVL.

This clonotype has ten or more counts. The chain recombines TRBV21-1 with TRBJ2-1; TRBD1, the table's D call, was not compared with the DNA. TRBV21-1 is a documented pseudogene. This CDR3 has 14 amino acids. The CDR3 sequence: CASSKGELDNEQFF. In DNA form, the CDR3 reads TGTGCCAGCAGCAAGGGGGAGTTGGACAATGAGCAGTTCTTC.

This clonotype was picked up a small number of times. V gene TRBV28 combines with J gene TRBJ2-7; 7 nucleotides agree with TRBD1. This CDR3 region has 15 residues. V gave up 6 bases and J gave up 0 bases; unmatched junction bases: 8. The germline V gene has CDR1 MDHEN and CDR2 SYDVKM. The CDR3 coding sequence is TGTGCCAGCAGCCCCGGGACAGACCGCTCCTACGAGCAGTACGTC. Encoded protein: CASSPGTDRSYEQYV.

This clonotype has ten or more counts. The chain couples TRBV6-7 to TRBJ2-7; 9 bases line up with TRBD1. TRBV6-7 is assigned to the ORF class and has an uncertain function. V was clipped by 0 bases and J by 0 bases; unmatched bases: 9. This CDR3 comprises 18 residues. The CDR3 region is CASSYSIRDRVSSYEQYF. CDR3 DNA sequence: TGTGCCAGCAGTTACTCGATCCGGGACAGGGTTAGCTCCTACGAGCAGTACTTC.